Each of the 8 T cell receptor beta chains below was sequenced from the same sample in a study of STAT5B mutations in CD4+ large granular lymphocyte leukemia. Method: immunoSEQ multiplex PCR; TCRdb's copy keeps in-frame clones and lacks some. The sample consists of tens of thousands of clones, approximately 80% of them appearing once. Specimen: CD4+ T cells from blood buffy coats. The receptors originated from a human donor in good health.

V and J are TRBV7-2 and TRBJ2-7; tentative D call: TRBD2 (6 bases). From germline, CDR1 is SGHTA and CDR2 FQGNSA. The ends were cut back, 2 bases at V and 5 bases at J, with 13 bases in the middle. The CDR3 has 14 residues. The CDR3 reads CASSLLGGTNEQYF. DNA of the CDR3: TGTGCCAGCAGCTTATTAGGAGGGACGAACGAGCAGTACTTC.

This chain uses TRBV5-1 with TRBJ2-1; a weak D match, TRBD1 (6 bases). The length of the CDR3 is 17 residues. Germline CDR1 SGHRS, CDR2 YFSETQ. Trimming took 2 bases from V and 7 from J, leaving 22 bases between them. The CDR3 bases are TGCGCCAGCAGCTTCCCGGGACACCGGACATTGGGGAATGAGCAGTTCTTC. Its protein product is CASSFPGHRTLGNEQFF.

The rearrangement uses TRBV23-1 and TRBJ2-3; D may be TRBD1 or TRBD2 (5 bases each). TRBV23-1 is an open reading frame whose function is uncertain. The CDR3 length is 13 residues. The V end lost 2 bases, the J end lost 9 bases, and 12 bases lay between the germline ends. DNA of the CDR3: TGCGCCAGCAGTCAACTCCTGGGGGACACGCAGTATTTT. Its translation: CASSQLLGDTQYF.

This chain connects TRBV19 to TRBJ2-3; 9 bases line up with TRBD2. The CDR3 extends over 16 amino acids. Germline CDR1 and CDR2: LNHDA and SQIVND (reference sequence). Losses at the gene ends were 5 bases for V and 4 bases for J; bases not matched to a gene: 10. The CDR3, as DNA: TGTGCCAGTAGTCCCTTAGATAGCGGGAGAGCAGATACGCAGTATTTT. This encodes CASSPLDSGRADTQYF.

V is TRBV30 and J is TRBJ1-4, with D perhaps matching TRBD1 (5 bases). Germline V gene data show CDR1 as GTSNPN and CDR2 as SVGIG (reference sequence). There are 13 residues in the CDR3. Trimming removed 4 bases from V and 7 bases from J, with 13 bases in between. CDR3 loop: CAWMDPRGEKLFF. In DNA form, the CDR3 reads TGTGCCTGGATGGACCCGAGGGGTGAAAAACTGTTTTTT. The variable domain in full, completed from reference TRBV30 and TRBJ1-4, reads SQTIHQWPATLVQPVGSPLSLECTVEGTSNPNLYWYRQAAGRGLQLLFYSVGIGQISSEVPQNLSASRPQDRQFILSSKKLLLSDSGFYLCAWMDPRGEKLFFGSGTQLSVL.

This sequence joins TRBV7-3 and TRBJ2-3, with D unresolved. The CDR3 has 11 amino acids. Germline V gives CDR1 SGHTA, CDR2 FQGTGA. V was trimmed by 7 bases and J by 8 bases, leaving 10 bases between them. The CDR3, as DNA: TGTGCCAGCACCCTACCCCCTACGCAGTATTTT. Amino acid sequence: CASTLPPTQYF.

The chain is built from TRBV11-1 and TRBJ1-1; D remains ambiguous. Per germline, CDR1 SGHAT and CDR2 FQDESV (reference sequence). V shed 5 bases and J shed 1 base, with 8 bases lying between them. The length of the CDR3 is 13 residues. For the CDR3, the DNA is TGTGCCAGCAGCCTCATCAGGAACACTGAAGCTTTCTTT. Its protein is CASSLIRNTEAFF.

The chain recombines TRBV7-9 with TRBJ1-1, with a possible D match to TRBD1 (5 bases). Germline values: CDR1 SEHNR, CDR2 FQNEAQ (reference sequence). Trimming removed 5 bases at V and 6 bases at J, with 22 bases between. The CDR3 length is 16 residues. The DNA for the CDR3 is TGTGCCAGCAGCGCCGTGGGGCGGCAGGGTAGTGCTGAAGCTTTCTTT. This sequence encodes CASSAVGRQGSAEAFF.